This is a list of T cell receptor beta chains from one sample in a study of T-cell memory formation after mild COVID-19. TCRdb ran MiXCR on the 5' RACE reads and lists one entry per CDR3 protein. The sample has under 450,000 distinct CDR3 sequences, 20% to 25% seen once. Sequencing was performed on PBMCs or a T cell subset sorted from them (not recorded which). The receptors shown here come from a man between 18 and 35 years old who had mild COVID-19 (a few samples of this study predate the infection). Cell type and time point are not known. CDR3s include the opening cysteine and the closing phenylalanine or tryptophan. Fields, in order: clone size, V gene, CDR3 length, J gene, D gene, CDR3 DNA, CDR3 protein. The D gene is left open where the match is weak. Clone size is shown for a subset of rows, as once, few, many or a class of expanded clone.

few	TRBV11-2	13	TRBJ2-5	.	TGTGCCAGCAGCTTATACAGGGTTGAGACCCAGTACTTC	CASSLYRVETQYF
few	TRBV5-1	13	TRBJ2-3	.	TGCGCCAGCAGCTTGAGGATTCCAGATACGCAGTATTTT	CASSLRIPDTQYF
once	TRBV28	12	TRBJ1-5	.	TGTGCCAGCAGTCTCCGGCTTTTGCCCCAGCATTTT	CASSLRLLPQHF
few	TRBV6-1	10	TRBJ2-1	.	TGTGCCAGCAGCTGGGAGACCCAGTTCTTC	CASSWETQFF
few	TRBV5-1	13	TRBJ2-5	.	TGCGCCAGCAGCTTGATGTCTCAAGAGACCCAGTACTTC	CASSLMSQETQYF
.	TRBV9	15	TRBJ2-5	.	TGTGCCAGCAGCGCCTCCTCCGGGGCGGGGGAGACCCAGTACTTC	CASSASSGAGETQYF
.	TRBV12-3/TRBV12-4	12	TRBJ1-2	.	TGTGCCAGCGTGAGGGCTAACTATGGCTACACCTTC	CASVRANYGYTF
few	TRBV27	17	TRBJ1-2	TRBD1	TGTGCCAGCAGTTTATCTGTTGGAGACAGGGGTTCCTATGGCTACACCTTC	CASSLSVGDRGSYGYTF
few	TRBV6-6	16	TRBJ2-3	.	TGTGCCAGCAGTTACTCGGGTCCGCCTAGCACAGATACGCAGTATTTT	CASSYSGPPSTDTQYF
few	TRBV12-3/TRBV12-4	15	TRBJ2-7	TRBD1	TGTGCCAGCAGCAGAAACAGGGGAGTCTCCTACGAGCAGTACTTC	CASSRNRGVSYEQYF
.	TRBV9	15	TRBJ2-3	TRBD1	TGTGCCAGCAGCGCCCGACAGGGGAGCACAGATACGCAGTATTTT	CASSARQGSTDTQYF
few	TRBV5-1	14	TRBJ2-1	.	TGCGCCAGCAGCTTGGAGGGACTCTACAATGAGCAGTTCTTC	CASSLEGLYNEQFF
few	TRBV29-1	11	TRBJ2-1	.	TGCAGCGTTGAAGGGGCCAATGAGCAGTTCTTC	CSVEGANEQFF
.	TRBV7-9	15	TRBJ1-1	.	TGTGCCAGCAGCTTAGCGGGAAGGGGGGGCACTGAAGCTTTCTTT	CASSLAGRGGTEAFF
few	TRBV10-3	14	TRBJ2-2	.	TGTGCCATCTCCGGGGTGGCCCGCACCGGGGAGCTGTTTTTT	CAISGVARTGELFF
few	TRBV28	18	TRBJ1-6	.	TGTGCCAGCTATCTGGGGGCGCCTCCCTTTCCATATAATTCACCCCTCCACTTT	CASYLGAPPFPYNSPLHF